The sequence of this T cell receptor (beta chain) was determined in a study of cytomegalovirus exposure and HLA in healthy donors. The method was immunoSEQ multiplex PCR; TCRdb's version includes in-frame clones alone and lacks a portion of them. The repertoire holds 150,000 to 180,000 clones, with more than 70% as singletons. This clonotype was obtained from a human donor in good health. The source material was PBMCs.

This CDR3 is CASSFGESNQPQHF. The CDR3 nucleotides read TGTGCCAGCAGTTTTGGGGAGAGCAATCAGCCCCAGCATTTT. This chain uses TRBV27 with TRBJ1-5; no clear D. Trimming removed 3 bases from V and 1 base from J, with 7 bases in between. Germline CDR1 and CDR2: MNHEY and SMNVEV (reference sequence). The CDR3 runs 14 residues.